The text below deals with one T cell receptor (beta chain). This specimen comes from a study of blood T cell repertoires in COVID-19. Across the study: Sites across the United States, Italy and Spain contributed samples from acute and convalescent COVID-19.

The germline V gene encodes CDR1 MNHEY and CDR2 SVGEGT. The V and J ends lost 0 bases and 7 bases respectively, with 12 bases between them. The CDR3 sequence is 14 residues long. Original processing methods: Reference gene primers were amplified, and this amplification served to estimate nucleated cell counts. The repertoire was sequenced with immunoSEQ multiplex PCR; TCRdb's copy has only in-frame clones and lacks some. V, J and clone size reflect that table, while D and trimming were determined from the DNA. Among about 130,000 clones, 85% to 90% were seen once, and the ten largest hold 5% to 8%. J is TRBJ1-1 and V is TRBV6-2 or TRBV6-3; maybe TRBD1 (5 bases). This receptor was obtained from a man older than 75 with active or convalescent COVID-19. Specimen: peripheral blood. The CDR3: CASSYSDSLLEAFF. As DNA, the CDR3 is TGTGCCAGCAGTTACTCCGACAGCCTCCTTGAAGCTTTCTTT.